The sequence of this T cell receptor (beta chain) was determined in a study of CD8+CD57+ T cells in acquired aplastic anemia (dated by TCRdb to the late 2010s). Regarding the study in general: DNA extracted from sorted CD4+ and CD8+ cells had a mean of around 3 ug, with a range of 0.2 to 27.4 ug. Here is what the overall study found, with its caveats: Although roughly 29 CD8+ CDR3 sequences were shared by patients and controls, these sequences appeared highly expressed in patients and within the immunodominant clones of patients. Patients and healthy controls showed no significant difference in CD8+ Simpson's diversity (P=0.060).

The germline V gene (reference sequence) sets CDR1 to LNHNV and CDR2 to YYDKDF. V is shortened by 4 bases, J by 3 bases, and the region joining them spans 9 bases. From cysteine to phenylalanine, the CDR3 is 13 amino acids long. Only the CDR3 part of the read is kept: 39 bases, read in frame from the first base. The study deep-sequenced TCR repertoires of sorted CD4+ and CD8+ blood T cells from severe aplastic anemia patients and healthy subjects. Ficoll-Paque density gradient centrifugation was used to isolate peripheral blood mononuclear cells. Before DNA extraction, CD4+ and CD8+ T cells were sorted by FACS or by magnetic beads. There are many counts of this clonotype. Its antigen is not yet known. Base qualities are not provided; no much larger clone lies one nucleotide away. Genomic DNA served as template for TCR beta VDJ combination and CDR3 sequence profiling. An Illumina HiSeq 2000 was used for TCR repertoire sequencing. Concerning the study's data processing: Repertoire assessment relied on Simpson's diversity index, CDR3 size and DJ length profiles, and TRBV/TRBJ rearrangement plots. The immunodominant clone was defined as the most abundant DNA sequence in deep sequencing data. CDR3 amino acid sequences were checked for sharing between subjects and were compared against published repertoires and the VDJdb database. Using fastp at Q25 and MiXCR, TCRdb reprocessed the public reads and kept productive beta chains. Rows are combined by CDR3 protein, so each entry shows the most common genes and DNA. What appears here as the V and J calls and clone size reflects TCRdb's work, not the paper's. The sample table holds roughly 300,000 distinct CDR3 sequences, of which 55% to 60% were seen once. The ten largest clones capture roughly 8% of the sample.

The chain links TRBV15 with TRBJ1-1, with the identity of the D gene unclear. The source is a human donor with severe aplastic anemia or a healthy control (not recorded which). The specimen sequenced was sorted CD4+, CD8+, or CD8+CD57+ T cells (not recorded which) from PBMCs. CDR3 region: CATSIGGDTEAFF. The bases are TGTGCCACCAGCATAGGCGGAGACACTGAAGCTTTCTTT.